A single T cell receptor beta chain is shown here with its context. Its antigen is not identified. The data stem from a study of T-cell memory formation after mild COVID-19. Points from the study as a whole: Shrinking CD4+ clones resided mostly in CM and EM, and CD8+ ones in EMRA. Pre-infection memory already had some responding clones, implying cross-reactive memory joined. CD4/CD8 balance characterized clones contracting day 15 to 85, and CD4+ skew characterized later expanders.

With constant-segment primers, 5'RACE yielded cDNA libraries of TCR alpha and TCR beta that carried sample barcodes and UMIs. TCRdb re-derived calls from the 5' RACE reads in MiXCR, one entry per CDR3 protein. The sample has about 470,000 distinct CDR3 sequences, 20% to 30% seen once. Germline CDR1 reads SGHVS; CDR2 reads FQNEAQ. The CDR3 is made up of 17 amino acids. Trimming cost V 4 bases and J 3 bases, with 22 bases left between them. V gene TRBV7-8 combines with J gene TRBJ2-7, with D possibly matching TRBD2 (6 bases). Sequenced: PBMCs or a T cell subset sorted from them (not recorded which). This TCR derives from an adult woman who had mild COVID-19 (a few samples of this study predate the infection). Cell type and time point are not known. The CDR3 DNA follows: TGTGCCAGCAGCTCCCGCTTAGCGGCCTGGGAAATCTACGAGCAGTACTTC. It is translated as CASSSRLAAWEIYEQYF.